The 23 T cell receptor beta chains in this list originate from one sample, sequenced in a study of preoperative IRX-2 immunotherapy in early breast cancer. This table comes from immunoSEQ multiplex PCR, and its TCRdb copy is limited to in-frame clones, with some not included. This table holds around 39,000 clones, about 95% found once. Treatment given: preoperative locoregional IRX-2 cytokine immunotherapy. The sequencing used tumor tissue, collected after IRX-2 immunotherapy. Every receptor here comes from a human donor with breast cancer.

The chain is built from TRBV7-8 and TRBJ2-7, with 8 bases matching TRBD2. This CDR3 contains 15 residues. Germline V gene sequence: CDR1 SGHVS, CDR2 FQNEAQ. V lost 2 bases, J lost 3 bases, and 6 bases stayed unmatched. CDR3 sequence reads: CASSLTSGGGYEQYF. CDR3 sequence (DNA): TGTGCCAGCAGCTTAACCAGCGGGGGAGGCTACGAGCAGTACTTC.

The genes are TRBV28 and TRBJ1-4, with 10 bases that match TRBD1. The V gene end was trimmed by 4 bases and the J gene end by 6 bases; junction bases not matched to a gene: 5. The CDR3 covers 15 residues. Germline V gives CDR1 MDHEN, CDR2 SYDVKM. Here the CDR3 reads CASSSTGTGDEKLFF. DNA for the CDR3: TGTGCCAGCAGTTCTACCGGGACAGGGGATGAAAAACTGTTTTTT.

This chain uses TRBV19 with TRBJ2-1; 10 positions match TRBD2. CDR1 is LNHDA and CDR2 is SQIVND in the germline V gene (reference sequence). This CDR3 is built from 21 residues. Germline trimming cut 2 bases from V and 2 bases from J; bases unmatched to any gene: 18. Written as DNA, the CDR3 is TGTGCCAGTAGTATACCCCAGGCTGGGCTAGCGGGAGCATTCACCTACAATGAGCAGTTCTTC. It encodes CASSIPQAGLAGAFTYNEQFF.

Here the CDR3 reads CASSRTRENTEAFF. For the CDR3, the DNA is TGCGCCAGCAGCCGAACTAGGGAGAACACTGAAGCTTTCTTT. The V gene is TRBV4-1, the J gene TRBJ1-1; D unclear. V was trimmed by 4 bases and J by 1 base, leaving 10 bases between them. The CDR3 totals 14 residues. Germline CDR1 reads MGHRA; CDR2 reads YSYEKL.

This chain joins TRBV5-5 and TRBJ2-7; 8 bases align to TRBD2. V lost 4 bases and J lost 1; bases outside the gene matches: 10. This CDR3 contains 16 residues. Germline CDR1 and CDR2: SGHKS and YYEKEE (reference sequence). In DNA form, the CDR3 reads TGTGCCAGCAGCGCGTCCCTAGCGGGCCCTTCCTACGAGCAGTACTTC. Translated, it gives CASSASLAGPSYEQYF.

V and J are TRBV28 and TRBJ1-1, with D tentatively TRBD1 (5 bases). Germline loops: CDR1 MDHEN, CDR2 SYDVKM. V shed 5 bases and J shed 1 base, with 17 bases lying between them. The CDR3 length is 16 residues. CDR3 sequence reads: CASSPPGFRANTEAFF. The DNA of the CDR3 is TGTGCCAGCAGTCCCCCGGGGTTCAGGGCGAACACTGAAGCTTTCTTT.

The chain combines TRBV11-2 with TRBJ2-7; D is perhaps TRBD1 (5 bases). The CDR3 has 13 amino acids. Per the germline V gene, CDR1 is SGHAT and CDR2 is FQNNGV. V gave up 2 bases and J gave up 4 bases, with 9 bases separating them. Here the CDR3 reads CASSLQGPYEQYF. The CDR3 DNA reads TGTGCCAGCAGCTTACAGGGCCCATACGAGCAGTACTTC.

V gene TRBV6-1 combines with J gene TRBJ1-1; D remains unclear. Germline V gene data show CDR1 as MNHNS and CDR2 as SASEGT. This CDR3 is built from 13 residues. Trimming cost V 3 bases and J 5 bases, with 10 bases left between them. The CDR3 loop is CASSDQVGTEAFF. DNA of the CDR3: TGTGCCAGCAGTGATCAGGTGGGGACTGAAGCTTTCTTT.

V and J are TRBV5-1 and TRBJ2-1; D is uncertain. The ends were cut back, 3 bases at V and 0 bases at J, with 13 bases in the middle. Germline V CDR1 and CDR2: SGHRS, YFSETQ. The CDR3 is 16 amino acids. The CDR3 protein is CASSSDSYSSYNEQFF. In DNA form, the CDR3 reads TGCGCCAGCAGCTCAGATAGCTATAGCTCCTACAATGAGCAGTTCTTC.

This chain links TRBV7-9 with TRBJ2-7; D uncertain. Trimming left V 0 bases short and J 0 bases short, with 18 bases between. Germline V gene sequence: CDR1 SEHNR, CDR2 FQNEAQ (reference sequence). The CDR3 is 18 residues long. The DNA of the CDR3 is TGTGCCAGCAGCTTAGCGGGCAGGACGGCAAGGTACTCCTACGAGCAGTACTTC. It encodes CASSLAGRTARYSYEQYF.

The chain combines TRBV7-3 with TRBJ2-1; 14 bases are a match to TRBD2. Germline V CDR1 and CDR2: SGHTA, FQGTGA. This CDR3 comprises 15 residues. The J segment lost 6 bases and the V segment lost 5 bases, leaving 3 bases of the junction unmatched. The CDR3 nucleotides read TGTGCCAGCAGCCGACTAGCGGGGGGGTTCAATGAGCAGTTCTTC. Translation gives CASSRLAGGFNEQFF.

The chain links TRBV7-2 to TRBJ1-3, with D uncertain. The V gene lost 5 bases and the J gene lost 0 bases, with 11 bases spanning the gap. Germline lookup yields CDR1 SGHTA and CDR2 FQGNSA. This CDR3 is built from 15 residues. The CDR3 loop reads CASSLRDSSGNTIYF. CDR3 nucleotides: TGTGCCAGCAGCCTTAGGGATAGCTCTGGAAACACCATATATTTT.

The V call is TRBV5-1, the J call TRBJ1-2, with TRBD1 matching 12 bases. The CDR3 consists of 15 residues. CDR1 and CDR2 (germline): SGHRS, YFSETQ. With 4 bases clipped from V and 7 bases from J, the junction kept 8 bases outside the gene matches. As DNA, the CDR3 is TGCGCCAGCAGCCCCGAGGGACAGGGGGCACCTGGCTACACCTTC. This codes for CASSPEGQGAPGYTF.

This chain links TRBV5-4 with TRBJ2-5; D is undetermined. The germline CDR1 and CDR2 sequences are SGHNT and YYREEE (reference sequence). CDR3 length: 12 residues. Between the trimmed V and J ends, which lost 3 bases and 5 bases, there was a span of 8 bases. The CDR3 spells CASSSPRETQYF. CDR3 nucleotides: TGTGCCAGCAGCTCCCCGAGGGAGACCCAGTACTTC.

This CDR3 is CASSLAWTDTQYF. The CDR3, as DNA: TGTGCCAGCAGCTTAGCGTGGACAGATACGCAGTATTTT. The chain employs TRBV7-3 and TRBJ2-3; D is uncertain. From germline, CDR1 is SGHTA and CDR2 FQGTGA. The CDR3 contains 13 residues. Trimming shortened V by 2 bases and J by 3 bases, and 6 bases separated the two germline ends.

The chain links TRBV18 to TRBJ2-1; 14 positions agree with TRBD2. CDR1 KGHSH and CDR2 LQKENI come from the germline V gene. This CDR3 is built from 18 residues. V trimming: 2 bases; J trimming: 2 bases; junction bases outside the gene matches: 5. DNA for the CDR3: TGTGCCAGCTCACCAGGAGGACTAGCGGGAGGAACCTACAATGAGCAGTTCTTC. This gives the protein CASSPGGLAGGTYNEQFF.

The chain employs TRBV7-9 and TRBJ1-2; possible D gene TRBD1, 6 bases. The CDR3 covers 14 residues. From germline, CDR1 is SEHNR and CDR2 FQNEAQ (reference sequence). V lost 2 bases and J lost 4, with 11 bases in between. The CDR3 loop reads CASSLRGGGYGYTF. The CDR3 DNA reads as TGTGCCAGCAGCTTACGAGGGGGGGGCTATGGCTACACCTTC.

The chain couples TRBV4-2 to TRBJ1-6; 7 nucleotides match TRBD1. Trimming cost V 3 bases and J 5 bases; bases outside gene matches: 7. This CDR3 has 16 residues. Germline assignment: CDR1 LGHNA and CDR2 YNFKEQ. The CDR3 nucleotides are TGTGCCAGCAGCCAGACACAGGGGCATGATAATTCACCCCTCCACTTT. Amino acids: CASSQTQGHDNSPLHF.

The chain employs TRBV7-2 and TRBJ2-7, with TRBD1 identical over 7 bases. This CDR3 comprises 12 residues. The germline gives CDR1 SGHTA, CDR2 FQGNSA. V was pared by 8 bases and J by 4 bases, with 5 bases of the junction left unmatched. The CDR3: CASSGTDYEQYF. The CDR3 nucleotides read TGTGCCAGCTCAGGGACAGATTACGAGCAGTACTTC.

V is TRBV28 and J is TRBJ1-5; D may be TRBD1 (5 bases). There are 15 residues in the CDR3. The germline V gene has CDR1 MDHEN and CDR2 SYDVKM. Trimming removed 3 bases from V and 0 bases from J, with 9 bases in between. The CDR3 DNA reads as TGTGCCAGCAGTTTCGGGGGGTATAGCAATCAGCCCCAGCATTTT. This sequence encodes CASSFGGYSNQPQHF.

V gene TRBV4-3 combines with J gene TRBJ2-3; 8 positions match TRBD2. The CDR3 contains 16 residues. After removal of 4 bases from V and 3 bases from J, the junction contained 9 bases not matched to a gene. CDR1 is LGHNA and CDR2 is YSLEER in the germline V gene. The CDR3 here is CASSLGWAGGTDTQYF. The CDR3 nucleotides are TGCGCCAGCAGCCTGGGTTGGGCGGGGGGTACAGATACGCAGTATTTT.

Details on this clone: One junction end disagrees with the germline gene, perhaps due to a read error. This chain uses TRBV6-1 with TRBJ2-3, with a weak D call TRBD2 (6 bases). CDR1 MNHNS and CDR2 SASEGT come from the germline V gene. CDR3 length equals 14 residues. Here the CDR3 reads CASSEGRLVPPESF. CDR3 nucleotides: TGTGCCAGCAGTGAAGGAAGACTAGTTCCCCCCGAGTCTTTT.

V is TRBV10-3 and J is TRBJ2-3; no definite D call. The CDR3 extends over 15 amino acids. The V gene's germline CDR1 is ENHRY and CDR2 SYGVKD. V was clipped by 3 bases and J by 0 bases, with 10 bases between them. This CDR3 reads CAISDLWSSTDTQYF. The CDR3 DNA reads TGTGCCATCAGTGATCTCTGGTCTAGCACAGATACGCAGTATTTT.